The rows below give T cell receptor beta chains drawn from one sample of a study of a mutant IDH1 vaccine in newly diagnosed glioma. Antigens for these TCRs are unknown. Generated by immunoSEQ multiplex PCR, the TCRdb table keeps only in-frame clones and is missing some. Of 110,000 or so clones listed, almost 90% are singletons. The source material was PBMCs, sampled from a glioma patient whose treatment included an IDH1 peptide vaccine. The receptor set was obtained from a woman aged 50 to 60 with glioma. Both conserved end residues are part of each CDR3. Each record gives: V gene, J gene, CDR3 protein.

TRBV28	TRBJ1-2	CASSLPTETYGYTF
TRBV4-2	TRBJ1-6	CASSQEQTGYDNSPLHF
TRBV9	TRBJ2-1	CASSPMGEGVVDEQFF
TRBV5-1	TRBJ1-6	CASSLAGQGLILSPLHF
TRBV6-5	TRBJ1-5	CASSYRGRSNQPQHF
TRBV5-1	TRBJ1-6	CASSQTTGPSPLHF
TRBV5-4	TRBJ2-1	CASSLDEGVYNEQFF
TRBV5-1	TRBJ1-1	CASSWSGRGNTEAFF
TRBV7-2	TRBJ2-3	CASSRTYTDTQYF
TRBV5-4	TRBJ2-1	CASSSSGGPYNEQFF
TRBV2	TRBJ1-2	CASSEAGYGYTF
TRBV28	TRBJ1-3	CASSLGGAGNTIYF
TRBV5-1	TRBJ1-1	CASSLAGRADTEAFF
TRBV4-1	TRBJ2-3	CASRQGPATDTQYF
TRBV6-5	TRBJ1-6	CASGSYNSPLHF
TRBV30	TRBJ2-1	CVTSGQYNEQFF
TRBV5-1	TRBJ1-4	CASSSQGPREKLFF
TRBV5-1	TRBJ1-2	CASSPTGAAGYGYTF
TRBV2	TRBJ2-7	CASGASSYEQYF
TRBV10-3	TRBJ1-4	CAIRKQGADEKLFF
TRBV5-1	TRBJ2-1	CASSLEVVYNEQFF
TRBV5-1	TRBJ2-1	CASSRTGTTGSYNEQFF
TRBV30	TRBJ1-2	CAWSPGGGYTF
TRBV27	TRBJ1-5	CASSVGGSNQPQHF
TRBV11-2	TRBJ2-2	CASSLVRTVTGELFF
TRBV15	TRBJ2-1	CATSRGGGSDEQFF
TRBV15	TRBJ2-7	CATSRDPGSYEQYF